The source of this T cell receptor (beta chain) is a study of blood T cell repertoires in COVID-19. In the study overall: Acute-phase and convalescent COVID-19 samples originated in the United States, Italy and Spain. PBMCs, B-cell-depleted T cells, or T cells provided the cDNA or gDNA that made up the material.

This clone was counted only a few times. The germline gives CDR1 MNHEY, CDR2 SMNVEV (reference sequence). The CDR3 loop spans 16 amino acids. V gave up 2 bases and J gave up 2 bases; unmatched junction bases: 8. In the original analysis: For nucleated cells, counts were estimated from reference gene primer amplification. TCRdb's copy holds only in-frame clones and misses some; the assay was immunoSEQ multiplex PCR. V, J and clone size derive from that table, while D and trimming were established from the DNA sequence. This sample has roughly 90,000 clones; roughly 90% occur once, and the top ten carry around 1.5%.

The origin of this receptor is a human donor with active COVID-19. The donor label of this sample is uncertain. The source material was peripheral blood. The chain links TRBV27 to TRBJ2-7, with TRBD2 matching over 8 bases. CDR3 sequence (DNA): TGTGCCAGCAGTTTACCCCGGGGGGGGCCCCCCTACGAGCAGTACTTC. Translation gives CASSLPRGGPPYEQYF.